The clone carrying this TCR beta chain occurred many times. Enrolled ophthalmopathy patients presented with a Clinical Activity Score of at least 3, a NOSPECS grade of at least 4, and disease duration under 3 months. On the basis of clinical symptoms, serum thyroxine and TRAb, thyroid ultrasound and orbital computed tomography, diagnoses were made. This sample is drawn from a study of T cells in Graves' hyperthyroidism and ophthalmopathy. About the research overall: The blood sample was taken at first diagnosis, before treatment began.

This CDR3 region has 15 residues. Germline CDR1 reads SGHVS; CDR2 reads FNYEAQ. The V gene lost 6 bases and the J gene lost 9 bases, with 20 bases spanning the gap. The source material, RNA transcripts, was used to amplify TCR beta CDR3 regions. When the TCR CDR3 underwent first-round RT-PCR, the HTBI primer set was used. TCRdb analysed the multiplex PCR reads with MiXCR anew, one entry per CDR3 protein. Of approximately 600,000 distinct CDR3 sequences detected, 12% to 15% appear once; the ten largest clones hold 7% to 9%. The clonotype was recovered from a woman aged 18-30 years with Graves' ophthalmopathy. The chain carries TRBV7-6 and TRBJ1-4; D is possibly TRBD1 (5 bases). Source material: blood. The CDR3 DNA sequence: TGTGCCAGCAGTAATATCCGGGGGTTGCCTCAAAAACTGTTTTTT. Residues: CASSNIRGLPQKLFF.